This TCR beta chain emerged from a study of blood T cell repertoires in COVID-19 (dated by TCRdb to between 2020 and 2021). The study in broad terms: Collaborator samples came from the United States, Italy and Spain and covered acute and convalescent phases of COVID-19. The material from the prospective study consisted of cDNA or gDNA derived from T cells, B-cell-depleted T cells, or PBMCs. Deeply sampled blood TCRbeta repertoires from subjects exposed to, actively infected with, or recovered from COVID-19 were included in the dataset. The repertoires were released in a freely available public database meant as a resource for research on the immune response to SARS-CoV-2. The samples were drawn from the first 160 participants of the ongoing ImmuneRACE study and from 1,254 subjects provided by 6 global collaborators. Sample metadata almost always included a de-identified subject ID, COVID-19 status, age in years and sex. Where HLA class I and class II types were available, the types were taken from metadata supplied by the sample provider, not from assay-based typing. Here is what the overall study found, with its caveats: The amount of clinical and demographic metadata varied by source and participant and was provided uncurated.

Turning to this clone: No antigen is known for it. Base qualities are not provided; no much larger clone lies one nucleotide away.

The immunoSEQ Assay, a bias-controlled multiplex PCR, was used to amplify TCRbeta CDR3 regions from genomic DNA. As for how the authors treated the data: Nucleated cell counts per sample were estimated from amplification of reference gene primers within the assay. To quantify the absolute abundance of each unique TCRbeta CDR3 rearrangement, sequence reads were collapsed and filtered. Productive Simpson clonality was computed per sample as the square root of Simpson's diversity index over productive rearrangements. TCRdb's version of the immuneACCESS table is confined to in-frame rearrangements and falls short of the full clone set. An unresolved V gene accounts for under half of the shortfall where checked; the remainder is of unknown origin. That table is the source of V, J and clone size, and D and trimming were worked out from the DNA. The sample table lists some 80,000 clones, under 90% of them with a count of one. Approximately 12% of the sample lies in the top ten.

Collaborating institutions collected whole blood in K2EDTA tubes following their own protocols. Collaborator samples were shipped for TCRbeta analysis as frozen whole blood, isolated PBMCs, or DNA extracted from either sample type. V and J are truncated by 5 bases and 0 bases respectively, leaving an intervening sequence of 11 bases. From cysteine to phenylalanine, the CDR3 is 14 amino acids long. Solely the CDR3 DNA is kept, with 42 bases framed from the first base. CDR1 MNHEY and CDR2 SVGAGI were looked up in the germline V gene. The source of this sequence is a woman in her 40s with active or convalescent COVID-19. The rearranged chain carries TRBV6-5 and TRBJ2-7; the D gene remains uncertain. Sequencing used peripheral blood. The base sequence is TGTGCCAGCAGTCCAACGACAACCTCCTACGAGCAGTACTTC. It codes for CASSPTTTSYEQYF.